One sample yielded the 7 T cell receptor beta chains listed below, sequenced in a study of T cells in Graves' hyperthyroidism and ophthalmopathy (dated by TCRdb to the late 2010s). The library was generated by multiplex PCR. TCRdb records Illumina HiSeq 2000 as the sequencer. TCR beta CDR3 regions were amplified from RNA transcripts. For the first round of RT-PCR on the TCR CDR3, the HTBI primer set was used together with the Qiagen OneStep RT-PCR kit. Starting from the raw public reads, TCRdb applied fastp trimming at Q25, assembled clones with MiXCR and retained in-frame beta chains. Each entry merges the rows of one CDR3 protein and shows their most common DNA and genes. Recorded for this sample are 200,000 to 250,000 distinct CDR3 sequences; about a sixth of them occurred a single time. Approximately 30% of the sample is in the top ten clones. Sequencing used blood. These receptors all stem from a woman younger than 30 with Graves' ophthalmopathy.

This clonotype has ten or more counts. As DNA, the CDR3 is TGTGCCAGCAGCTTGGCGGGGGTGTACCAAGAGACCCAGTACTTC. Its translation is CASSLAGVYQETQYF. The chain uses TRBV11-2 and TRBJ2-5, with 7 nucleotides matching TRBD2. From germline, CDR1 is SGHAT and CDR2 FQNNGV. Trimming at V came to 3 bases and at J to 0 bases, leaving 4 bases not matched to a gene. The CDR3 has 15 amino acids. Complete variable domain (other parts from reference TRBV11-2 and TRBJ2-5): EAGVAQSPRYKIIEKRQSVAFWCNPISGHATLYWYQQILGQGPKLLIQFQNNGVVDDSQLPKDRFSAERLKGVDSTLKIQPAKLEDSAVYLCASSLAGVYQETQYFGPGTRLLVL.

At least ten counts were recorded for this clonotype. The chain joins TRBV10-3 to TRBJ2-3; D unresolved. The CDR3 extends over 15 amino acids. The V gene's germline CDR1 is ENHRY and CDR2 SYGVKD. V was pared by 5 bases and J by 2 bases, with 14 bases between. CDR3 loop: CAISYEEYPTDTQYF. CDR3 DNA sequence: TGTGCCATCAGTTATGAGGAGTACCCCACAGATACGCAGTATTTT.

V usage is TRBV29-1 and J usage is TRBJ1-1, with D possibly being TRBD1 (5 bases). Trimming took 3 bases from V and 5 from J, leaving 13 bases between them. The CDR3 runs to 13 residues. Per the germline V gene, CDR1 is SQVTM and CDR2 is ANQGSEA. The CDR3 bases are TGCAGCGTTGAGGCAGGGTGGGTAACTGAAGCTTTCTTT. Protein sequence: CSVEAGWVTEAFF.

There are a few counts of this clonotype. J is TRBJ2-5 and V is TRBV20-1; the D is unclear. The CDR3 sequence is 12 residues long. V dropped 6 bases and J dropped 2 bases, with 10 bases sitting between them. Germline CDR1 reads DFQATT; CDR2 reads SNEGSKA (reference sequence). This CDR3 reads CSALGRQETQYF. The CDR3 bases are TGCAGTGCCCTAGGACGGCAAGAGACCCAGTACTTC.

This clonotype was seen many times. The chain employs TRBV12-5 and TRBJ1-1; possibly TRBD1 for D (6 bases). Germline V gene sequence: CDR1 LGHNT, CDR2 FRNRAP. Trimming took 0 bases from V and 0 from J, leaving 17 bases between them. The CDR3 is 18 amino acids. The CDR3 spells CASGLVISRAGVNTEAFF. The CDR3 nucleotides are TGTGCTAGTGGTTTGGTCATCAGTCGGGCAGGGGTGAACACTGAAGCTTTCTTT. The complete variable domain, with remaining parts taken from reference TRBV12-5 and TRBJ1-1, reads DARVTQTPRHKVTEMGQEVTMRCQPILGHNTVFWYRQTMMQGLELLAYFRNRAPLDDSGMPKDRFSAEMPDATLATLKIQPSEPRDSAVYFCASGLVISRAGVNTEAFFGQGTRLTVV.

This clonotype was observed at least ten times. The chain couples TRBV18 to TRBJ2-7; 10 bases map to TRBD1. The CDR3 runs to 16 residues. Germline loops: CDR1 KGHSH, CDR2 LQKENI. V gave up 1 base and J gave up 5 bases; unmatched junction bases: 8. Written as DNA, the CDR3 is TGTGCCAGCTCACCACGGACAGGGGGGTCCGTGGACGAGCAGTACTTC. Its translation is CASSPRTGGSVDEQYF.

Ten or more counts support this clonotype. The chain carries TRBV2 and TRBJ1-1; perhaps TRBD1 as D (5 bases). V dropped 4 bases and J dropped 7 bases, with 10 bases sitting between them. This CDR3 region has 12 residues. Germline V gene sequence: CDR1 SNHLY, CDR2 FYNNEI. In nucleotides, the CDR3 is TGTGCCAGCAGTGTCGACGACAGTGAAGCTTTCTTT. Its translation: CASSVDDSEAFF.